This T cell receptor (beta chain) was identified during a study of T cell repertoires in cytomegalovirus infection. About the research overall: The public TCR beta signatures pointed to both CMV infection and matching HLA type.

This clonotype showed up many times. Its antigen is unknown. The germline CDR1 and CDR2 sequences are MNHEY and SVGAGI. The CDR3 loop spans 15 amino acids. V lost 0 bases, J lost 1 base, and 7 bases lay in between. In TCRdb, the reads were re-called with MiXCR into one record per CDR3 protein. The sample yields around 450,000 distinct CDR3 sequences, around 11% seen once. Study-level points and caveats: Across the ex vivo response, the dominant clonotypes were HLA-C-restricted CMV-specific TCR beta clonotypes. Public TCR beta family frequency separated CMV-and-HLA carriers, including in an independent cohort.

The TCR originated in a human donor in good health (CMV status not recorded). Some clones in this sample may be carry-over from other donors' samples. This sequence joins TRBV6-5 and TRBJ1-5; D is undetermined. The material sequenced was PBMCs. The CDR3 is CASSYSMGSNQPQHF. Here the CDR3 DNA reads TGTGCCAGCAGTTACTCGATGGGGAGCAATCAGCCCCAGCATTTT.